A selection of T cell receptor beta chains follows, all from one sample in a study of cytomegalovirus exposure and HLA in healthy donors. The assay was immunoSEQ multiplex PCR, and TCRdb's table has in-frame clones only and misses some. The repertoire holds approximately 200,000 clones, with about 80% as singletons. Specimen: PBMCs. The receptors were sampled from a man aged 35-49 years in good health and CMV-seronegative. Both conserved end residues are part of each CDR3. A D gene is named only where the DNA matches it firmly. A clone size is listed for some rows: how often the clone was seen (once, few, many), or a class if it is expanded.

CDR3aa: CAWSGAWNTGELFF
CDR3nt: TGTGCCTGGAGTGGGGCCTGGAACACCGGGGAGCTGTTTTTT
abundance: .
d_gene: .
j_gene: TRBJ2-2
v_gene: TRBV30

CDR3aa: CASSVTGAGDTQYF
CDR3nt: TGTGCCAGCAGCGTAACAGGGGCAGGGGATACGCAGTATTTT
abundance: few
d_gene: TRBD1
j_gene: TRBJ2-3
v_gene: TRBV7-2

CDR3aa: CSAELDSSMEQFF
CDR3nt: TGCAGCGCCGAACTTGACTCTTCGATGGAACAGTTCTTC
abundance: once
d_gene: .
j_gene: TRBJ2-1
v_gene: TRBV29-1

CDR3aa: CASSLLGSGELFF
CDR3nt: TGTGCCAGCAGCTTACTCGGTTCCGGGGAGCTGTTTTTT
abundance: few
d_gene: .
j_gene: TRBJ2-2
v_gene: TRBV7-2

CDR3aa: CASSPDGGQPNTEAFF
CDR3nt: TGTGCCAGCAGCCCTGATGGGGGACAACCGAACACTGAAGCTTTCTTT
abundance: .
d_gene: .
j_gene: TRBJ1-1
v_gene: TRBV9

CDR3aa: CASLTDAEAFF
CDR3nt: TGTGCCAGCCTAACAGACGCTGAAGCTTTCTTT
abundance: .
d_gene: .
j_gene: TRBJ1-1
v_gene: TRBV2

CDR3aa: CASTPAGSSYNEQFF
CDR3nt: TGTGCCAGCACCCCAGCGGGTAGCTCCTACAATGAGCAGTTCTTC
abundance: .
d_gene: .
j_gene: TRBJ2-1
v_gene: TRBV7-2

CDR3aa: CATSRGDRDNTEAFF
CDR3nt: TGTGCCACCAGCAGAGGCGACAGGGACAACACTGAAGCTTTCTTT
abundance: .
d_gene: TRBD1
j_gene: TRBJ1-1
v_gene: TRBV15

CDR3aa: CASSLSGGGLLYEQYF
CDR3nt: TGTGCCAGCAGCTTGTCGGGGGGGGGACTTCTCTACGAGCAGTACTTC
abundance: once
d_gene: TRBD2
j_gene: TRBJ2-7
v_gene: TRBV5-5

CDR3aa: CASSSQPAGEQYF
CDR3nt: TGTGCCAGCAGCTCACAACCGGCGGGCGAGCAGTACTTC
abundance: .
d_gene: .
j_gene: TRBJ2-7
v_gene: TRBV7-3

CDR3aa: CASSEWEGDYGYTF
CDR3nt: TGTGCCAGCAGTGAATGGGAGGGTGACTATGGCTACACCTTC
abundance: .
d_gene: .
j_gene: TRBJ1-2
v_gene: TRBV2

CDR3aa: CASSQDDRENEQFF
CDR3nt: TGCGCCAGCAGCCAAGATGACAGGGAAAATGAGCAGTTCTTC
abundance: .
d_gene: TRBD1
j_gene: TRBJ2-1
v_gene: TRBV4-3

CDR3aa: CASTLGAGGPMDIQYF
CDR3nt: TGTGCCAGTACCCTAGGGGCGGGAGGGCCTATGGACATTCAGTACTTC
abundance: .
d_gene: TRBD2
j_gene: TRBJ2-4
v_gene: TRBV19

CDR3aa: CASSQDIGLAASYNEQFF
CDR3nt: TGCGCCAGCAGCCAAGATATCGGGCTAGCGGCCTCCTACAATGAGCAGTTCTTC
abundance: .
d_gene: TRBD2
j_gene: TRBJ2-1
v_gene: TRBV4-1

CDR3aa: CASSARLGQGARNEQFF
CDR3nt: TGTGCCAGCAGCGCCCGACTTGGACAGGGGGCTAGGAATGAGCAGTTCTTC
abundance: .
d_gene: TRBD1
j_gene: TRBJ2-1
v_gene: TRBV7-3

CDR3aa: CSVELRDTYEQYF
CDR3nt: TGCAGCGTTGAACTCCGGGACACCTACGAGCAGTACTTC
abundance: .
d_gene: .
j_gene: TRBJ2-7
v_gene: TRBV29-1

CDR3aa: CASSRGQGEVAFF
CDR3nt: TGTGCCAGCAGCAGAGGACAGGGGGAAGTAGCTTTCTTT
abundance: .
d_gene: TRBD1
j_gene: TRBJ1-1
v_gene: TRBV7-3

CDR3aa: CASSFDSFPIQETQYF
CDR3nt: TGTGCCAGCAGCTTCGACAGTTTCCCAATCCAAGAGACCCAGTACTTC
abundance: .
d_gene: .
j_gene: TRBJ2-5
v_gene: TRBV7-9

CDR3aa: CASSFNLAKNIQYF
CDR3nt: TGTGCCAGCAGCTTCAATTTAGCCAAAAACATTCAGTACTTC
abundance: .
d_gene: .
j_gene: TRBJ2-4
v_gene: TRBV7-2

CDR3aa: CASSPGVGEQYF
CDR3nt: TGTGCCAGCAGTCCAGGGGTTGGGGAGCAGTACTTC
abundance: few
d_gene: .
j_gene: TRBJ2-7
v_gene: TRBV25-1

CDR3aa: CASSSRAGGGLFF
CDR3nt: TGTGCCAGCAGCTCCCGGGCCGGAGGAGGACTGTTTTTT
abundance: .
d_gene: .
j_gene: TRBJ1-4
v_gene: TRBV7-6

CDR3aa: CASSLSDRGMTEAFF
CDR3nt: TGTGCCAGTAGTCTATCGGACAGGGGTATGACTGAAGCTTTCTTT
abundance: .
d_gene: TRBD1
j_gene: TRBJ1-1
v_gene: TRBV19

CDR3aa: CASSPGQGNSPLHF
CDR3nt: TGTGCCAGCAGCCCTGGACAGGGGAATTCACCCCTCCACTTT
abundance: .
d_gene: TRBD1
j_gene: TRBJ1-6
v_gene: TRBV11-2

CDR3aa: CASRRGTGTLNTQYF
CDR3nt: TGTGCCAGCAGACGCGGGACAGGGACGTTAAATACGCAGTATTTT
abundance: .
d_gene: TRBD1
j_gene: TRBJ2-3
v_gene: TRBV7-2

CDR3aa: CASSQENRAGETQYF
CDR3nt: TGTGCCAGCAGCCAAGAAAACAGGGCCGGGGAGACCCAGTACTTC
abundance: .
d_gene: .
j_gene: TRBJ2-5
v_gene: TRBV4-2

CDR3aa: CASSLRGNYGYTF
CDR3nt: TGTGCCAGCAGCTTAAGAGGGAACTATGGCTACACCTTC
abundance: .
d_gene: .
j_gene: TRBJ1-2
v_gene: TRBV7-9

CDR3aa: CASSLGVPSGRRETDTQYF
CDR3nt: TGTGCCAGCAGCTTAGGGGTCCCTAGCGGGAGAAGGGAAACAGATACGCAGTATTTT
abundance: .
d_gene: TRBD2
j_gene: TRBJ2-3
v_gene: TRBV5-4

CDR3aa: CASRPGTASEGLSTDTQYF
CDR3nt: TGTGCCAGCAGACCGGGGACAGCCTCGGAGGGGTTGAGCACAGATACGCAGTATTTT
abundance: .
d_gene: .
j_gene: TRBJ2-3
v_gene: TRBV2

CDR3aa: CASSLTGATNEKLFF
CDR3nt: TGTGCCAGCAGCTTGACAGGAGCAACTAATGAAAAACTGTTTTTT
abundance: few
d_gene: .
j_gene: TRBJ1-4
v_gene: TRBV7-9

CDR3aa: CASSDNTGSPSYEQYF
CDR3nt: TGTGCCAGCAGCGACAATACAGGGAGCCCGTCCTACGAGCAGTACTTC
abundance: .
d_gene: .
j_gene: TRBJ2-7
v_gene: TRBV9

CDR3aa: CASSGATSGGSYEQYF
CDR3nt: TGTGCCAGCAGCGGAGCCACTAGCGGGGGTTCCTACGAGCAGTACTTC
abundance: once
d_gene: TRBD2
j_gene: TRBJ2-7
v_gene: TRBV9

CDR3aa: CASSTRSGVSYEQYF
CDR3nt: TGTGCCAGCAGCACAAGAAGCGGGGTTTCCTACGAGCAGTACTTC
abundance: .
d_gene: TRBD2
j_gene: TRBJ2-7
v_gene: TRBV9

CDR3aa: CASSHGTGEAFF
CDR3nt: TGTGCCAGCAGCCATGGGACAGGGGAAGCTTTCTTT
abundance: few
d_gene: TRBD1
j_gene: TRBJ1-1
v_gene: TRBV7-3

CDR3aa: CASSEGTGNQPQHF
CDR3nt: TGTGCCAGCAGCGAAGGGACAGGCAATCAGCCCCAGCATTTT
abundance: .
d_gene: TRBD1
j_gene: TRBJ1-5
v_gene: TRBV5-4

CDR3aa: CASSLGQFLLREQFF
CDR3nt: TGTGCCAGCAGCCTTGGACAGTTCCTACTTCGAGAGCAGTTCTTC
abundance: .
d_gene: .
j_gene: TRBJ2-1
v_gene: TRBV9

CDR3aa: CASSRQFSGNTIYF
CDR3nt: TGTGCCAGCAGTCGACAGTTCTCTGGAAACACCATATATTTT
abundance: .
d_gene: .
j_gene: TRBJ1-3
v_gene: TRBV6-5

CDR3aa: CASSLFGGSGTEAFF
CDR3nt: TGTGCCAGCAGTTTATTCGGGGGATCCGGCACTGAAGCTTTCTTT
abundance: .
d_gene: .
j_gene: TRBJ1-1
v_gene: TRBV27

CDR3aa: CASSQEGQGSDTQYF
CDR3nt: TGTGCCAGCAGCCAAGAAGGACAGGGCTCAGATACGCAGTATTTT
abundance: once
d_gene: TRBD1
j_gene: TRBJ2-3
v_gene: TRBV14

CDR3aa: CASSLTSGSQYEQYF
CDR3nt: TGTGCCAGCAGCTTAACCAGCGGGAGTCAGTACGAGCAGTACTTC
abundance: .
d_gene: TRBD2
j_gene: TRBJ2-7
v_gene: TRBV7-3

CDR3aa: CASSLTDRDSYNSPLHF
CDR3nt: TGTGCCAGCAGCCTCACGGACAGGGACTCCTATAATTCACCCCTCCACTTT
abundance: .
d_gene: .
j_gene: TRBJ1-6
v_gene: TRBV21-1

CDR3aa: CASSLGTVSNQPQHF
CDR3nt: TGTGCCAGCAGTCTCGGGACAGTTAGCAATCAGCCCCAGCATTTT
abundance: .
d_gene: TRBD1
j_gene: TRBJ1-5
v_gene: TRBV2

CDR3aa: CASSYYTGYTGELFF
CDR3nt: TGTGCCAGCAGTTACTATACAGGGTACACCGGGGAGCTGTTTTTT
abundance: .
d_gene: .
j_gene: TRBJ2-2
v_gene: TRBV6-6